Sequencing of this T cell receptor beta chain was carried out in a study of CD8+CD57+ T cells in acquired aplastic anemia. Study context: Sorted CD4+ and CD8+ cells gave a mean 3.2 ug DNA, range roughly 0.19 to 30 ug. The average read count for CD4+ cells in healthy donors was some 9.9 million.

About this clonotype itself: Its antigen is currently unknown.

The CDR3 covers 14 residues. Germline CDR1 MNHEY, CDR2 SVGAGI. V was trimmed by 5 bases and J by 5 bases, leaving 15 bases between them. Study findings and constraints: In CD8+ cells, Simpson's diversity showed no significant difference between patients and controls. In common between the patients and the controls were some 28 CD8+ CDR3 sequences.

Both TCR beta VDJ combination and CDR3 sequence profiling were carried out. Genomic DNA was the template for this profiling. TCRdb re-analysed the reads in MiXCR, keeping a single row per CDR3 protein. This table has approximately 380,000 distinct CDR3 sequences, 55% to 75% appearing once. This rearrangement joins TRBV6-5 to TRBJ1-2; D is ambiguous. Source material: sorted CD4+, CD8+, or CD8+CD57+ T cells (not recorded which) from PBMCs. This receptor was identified in a human donor in good health, serving as a control. CDR3 DNA: TGTGCCAGCAGTGAAACAAGCCCCCTTTATGGCTACACCTTC. The encoded protein is CASSETSPLYGYTF.